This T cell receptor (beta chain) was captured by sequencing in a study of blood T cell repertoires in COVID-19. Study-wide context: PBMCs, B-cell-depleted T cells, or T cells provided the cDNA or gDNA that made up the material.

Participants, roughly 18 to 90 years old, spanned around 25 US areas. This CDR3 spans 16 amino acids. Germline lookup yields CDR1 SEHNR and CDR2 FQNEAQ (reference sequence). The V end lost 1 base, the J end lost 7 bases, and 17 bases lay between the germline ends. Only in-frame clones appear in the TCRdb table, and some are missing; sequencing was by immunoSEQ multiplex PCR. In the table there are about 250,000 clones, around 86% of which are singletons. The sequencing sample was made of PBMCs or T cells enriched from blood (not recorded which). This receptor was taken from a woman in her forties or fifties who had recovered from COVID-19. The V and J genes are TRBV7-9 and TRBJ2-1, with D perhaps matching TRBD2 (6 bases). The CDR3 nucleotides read TGTGCCAGCAGCTTAGATGGGGGGAAACATAGAAATGAGCAGTTCTTC. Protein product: CASSLDGGKHRNEQFF. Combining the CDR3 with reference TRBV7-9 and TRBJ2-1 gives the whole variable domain DTGVSQNPRHKITKRGQNVTFRCDPISEHNRLYWYRQTLGQGPEFLTYFQNEAQLEKSRLLSDRFSAERPKGSFSTLEIQRTEQGDSAMYLCASSLDGGKHRNEQFFGPGTRLTVL.